What follows describes a single TCR beta chain. Its antigen is still unknown. The protocol was immunoSEQ multiplex PCR, while the TCRdb copy is restricted to in-frame clones and leaves out a portion. The profile shows some 73,000 clones, 75% to 90% of them singletons. Germline CDR1 is KGHSH and CDR2 is LQKENI. The trim removed 3 bases at V and 7 bases at J, leaving 9 bases unmatched. This CDR3 is built from 16 residues. This record belongs to a study of OX40 agonist ivuxolimab in advanced cancers. Study-wide points: CD8+ T cells averaged more expanded clones than CD4+.

Sequences were derived from CD4+ or CD8+ T cells sorted from blood, sampled in a trial of the OX40 agonist ivuxolimab. The sequence came from an adult with an advanced solid tumor such as melanoma, head and neck, liver or kidney cancer. The rearrangement joins TRBV18 to TRBJ1-4; TRBD1 matches 9 bases. The CDR3 protein is CASSPNTGGASEKLFF. CDR3 nucleotide sequence: TGTGCCAGCTCACCGAATACAGGGGGCGCGAGTGAAAAACTGTTTTTT.